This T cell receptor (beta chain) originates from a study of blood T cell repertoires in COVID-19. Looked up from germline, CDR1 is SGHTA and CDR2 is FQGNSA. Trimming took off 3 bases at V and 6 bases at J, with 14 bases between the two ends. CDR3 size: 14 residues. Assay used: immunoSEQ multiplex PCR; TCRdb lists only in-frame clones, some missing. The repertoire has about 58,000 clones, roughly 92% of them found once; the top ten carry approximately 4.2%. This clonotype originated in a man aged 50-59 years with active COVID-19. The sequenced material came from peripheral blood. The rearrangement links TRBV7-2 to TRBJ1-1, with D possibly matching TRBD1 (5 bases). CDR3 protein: CASSFHQGIAEAFF. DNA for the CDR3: TGTGCCAGCAGCTTCCATCAGGGAATTGCTGAAGCTTTCTTT. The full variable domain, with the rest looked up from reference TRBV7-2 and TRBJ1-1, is GAGVSQSPSNKVTEKGKDVELRCDPISGHTALYWYRQSLGQGLEFLIYFQGNSAPDKSGLPSDRFSAERTGGSVSTLTIQRTQQEDSAVYLCASSFHQGIAEAFFGQGTRLTVV.